This TCR beta chain derives from a study of CD8 T cells in Susac syndrome. General study results and limits: Individuals included in the TCR sequencing and HLA analysis were acknowledged by the study to be relatively few in number.

With respect to this clonotype: Its antigen remains unidentified.

Both CD4+ and CD8+ T cells were negatively isolated, and TEMRA cells underwent FACS enrichment. RNA amounts of roughly 0.45 to 1 ug underwent reverse transcription with random hexamers. The TCR beta CDR3 was amplified by immunoSEQ multiplex PCR across 54 Vbeta, 13 Jbeta. TCRdb analysed the immunoSEQ multiplex PCR reads with MiXCR anew, one entry per CDR3 protein. The sample lists 180,000 or so distinct CDR3 sequences, about 95% occurring once. Sequenced sample: CD4+ T cells from PBMCs. The TCR was taken from a human donor in good health.

CDR3 sequence reads: CASSLAQGDYGYTF. DNA for the CDR3: TGTGCCAGCAGTTTAGCGCAGGGGGACTATGGCTACACCTTC. The chain carries TRBV12-3 or TRBV12-4 and TRBJ1-2; 7 bases align to TRBD1. Unmatched junction bases numbered 1, after V lost 0 bases and J lost 3 bases. The CDR3 sequence is 14 residues long.